This record covers a single TCR beta chain. Template material for amplifying TCR beta CDR3 regions consisted of RNA transcripts. During a first-round RT-PCR of the TCR CDR3, the HTBI primer set was used. TCRdb reanalysed the multiplex PCR reads using MiXCR and keeps one entry per CDR3 protein. The repertoire includes over 650,000 distinct CDR3 sequences, 40% to 55% of them detected once, and roughly 6.5% sits in the top ten. This sample was taken from a study of T cells in Graves' hyperthyroidism and ophthalmopathy. V lost 3 bases to trimming and J lost 5 bases; unmatched junction nucleotides: 4. This CDR3 has 14 residues. Germline CDR1 reads SGHTA; CDR2 reads FQGNSA.

The TCR was taken from an adult man with Graves' disease, either hyperthyroidism or ophthalmopathy (not recorded which). This rearrangement joins TRBV7-2 to TRBJ2-7; 10 bases agree with TRBD1. Material for sequencing was peripheral blood or thyroid tissue (not recorded which). The CDR3 DNA follows: TGTGCCAGCAGCTTGGGGGGGACAGGGGACGAGCAGTACTTC. It translates to CASSLGGTGDEQYF.